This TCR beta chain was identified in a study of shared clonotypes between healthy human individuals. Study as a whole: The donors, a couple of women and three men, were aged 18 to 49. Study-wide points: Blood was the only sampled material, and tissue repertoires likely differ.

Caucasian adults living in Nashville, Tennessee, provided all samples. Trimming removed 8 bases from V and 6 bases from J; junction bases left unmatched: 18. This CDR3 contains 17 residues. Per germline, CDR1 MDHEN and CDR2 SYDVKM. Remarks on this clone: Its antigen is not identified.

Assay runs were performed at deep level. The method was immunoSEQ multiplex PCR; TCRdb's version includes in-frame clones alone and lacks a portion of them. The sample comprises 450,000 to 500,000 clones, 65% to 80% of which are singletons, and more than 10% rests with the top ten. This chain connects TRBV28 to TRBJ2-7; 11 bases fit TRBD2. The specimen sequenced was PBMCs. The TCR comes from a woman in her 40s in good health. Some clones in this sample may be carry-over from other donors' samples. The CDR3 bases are TGTGCCAGCCGTGCGGGGGTGGGTAGCGGGAGGGCTATCGAGCAGTACTTC. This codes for CASRAGVGSGRAIEQYF.